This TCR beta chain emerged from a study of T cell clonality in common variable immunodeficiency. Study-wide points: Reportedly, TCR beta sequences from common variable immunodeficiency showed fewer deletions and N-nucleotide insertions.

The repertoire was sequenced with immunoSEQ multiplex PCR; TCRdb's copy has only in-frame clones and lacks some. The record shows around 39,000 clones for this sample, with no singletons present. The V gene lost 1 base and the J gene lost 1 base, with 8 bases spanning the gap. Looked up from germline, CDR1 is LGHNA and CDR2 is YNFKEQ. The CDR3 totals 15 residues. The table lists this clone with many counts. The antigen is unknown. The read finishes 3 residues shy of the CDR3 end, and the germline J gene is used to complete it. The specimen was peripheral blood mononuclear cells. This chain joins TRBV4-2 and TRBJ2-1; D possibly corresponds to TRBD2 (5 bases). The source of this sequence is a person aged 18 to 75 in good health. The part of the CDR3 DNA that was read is TGTGCCAGCAGCCAAGTTTGGACTTCCTACAATGAG. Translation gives CASSQVWTSYNE. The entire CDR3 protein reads CASSQVWTSYNEQFF.